This TCR beta chain was obtained from a study of T-cell memory formation after mild COVID-19. Study-level points and caveats: Second-wave clones that peaked on day 37 lacked confirmed SARS-CoV-2 specificity. Day 15 to 85 contracting clones showed balanced CD4/CD8; later expanders leaned CD4+. Shrinking CD4+ clones were chiefly CM and EM; CD8+ ones were chiefly EMRA.

Via MiXCR, TCRdb re-called the 5' RACE reads, giving one row per CDR3 protein. The sample has 310,000 or so distinct CDR3 sequences; less than 20% are singletons. V shed 2 bases and J shed 3 bases, with 13 bases lying between them. The CDR3 spans 14 residues. Per the germline V gene, CDR1 is GTSNPN and CDR2 is SVGIG (reference sequence). Points on this clonotype: The antigen is unknown.

The material sequenced was PBMCs or a T cell subset sorted from them (not recorded which). This clonotype originated in a man aged 18 to 29 who had mild COVID-19 (a few samples of this study predate the infection). Cell type and time point are not known. The chain employs TRBV30 and TRBJ1-1; D call uncertain. CDR3 amino acids: CAWSPRTTYTEAFF. CDR3 in DNA: TGTGCCTGGAGTCCCCGTACGACTTACACTGAAGCTTTCTTT. Combining the CDR3 with reference TRBV30 and TRBJ1-1 gives the whole variable domain SQTIHQWPATLVQPVGSPLSLECTVEGTSNPNLYWYRQAAGRGLQLLFYSVGIGQISSEVPQNLSASRPQDRQFILSSKKLLLSDSGFYLCAWSPRTTYTEAFFGQGTRLTVV.